This paragraph reports one TCR beta chain. Its antigen is still unknown. The source of the sample is a study of cytomegalovirus exposure and HLA in healthy donors. Overall study context: The approximately 670 first-cohort repertoires and the 130 or so validation repertoires shared the same platform, a later analysis reported. General study points: Cytomegalovirus association was listed for around 180 TCR beta chains. A few chains linked to CMV were shown in vitro to be specific for CMV antigens. High specificity and sensitivity for cytomegalovirus status were reported for the classifier.

The table came from immunoSEQ multiplex PCR; TCRdb's copy has only in-frame clones and leaves some out. This table holds 150,000 to 200,000 clones, 86% found once. Unmatched junction bases numbered 7, after V lost 3 bases and J lost 6 bases. The CDR3 runs 14 residues. CDR1 is SGHTA and CDR2 is FQGNSA in the germline V gene. Material: PBMCs. The chain employs TRBV7-2 and TRBJ1-2; 7 nucleotides line up with TRBD1. The receptor was isolated from a woman between 18 and 29 years old in good health and CMV-seronegative. CDR3 in amino acids: CASSFTGTADGYTF. The DNA for the CDR3 is TGTGCCAGCAGCTTTACCGGGACAGCCGATGGCTACACCTTC.